This TCR beta chain was retrieved from a study of CD8 T cells in ankylosing spondylitis. Broader study findings: Typical of ankylosing spondylitis blood, it appeared, was a TCR beta motif of several highly homologous variants.

TCRdb called the 5' RACE reads again in MiXCR, with one record for every CDR3 protein. Found here are 250,000 to 350,000 distinct CDR3 sequences, roughly 8% of them singletons; the top ten hold 14% to 15%. The table lists this clonotype with a few counts. Its antigen is not known. This CDR3 is built from 13 residues. V was clipped by 0 bases and J by 9 bases; unmatched bases: 1. Germline assignment: CDR1 SEHNR and CDR2 FQNEAQ (reference sequence). The V and J genes are TRBV7-9 and TRBJ2-1; 8 bases agree with TRBD2. This TCR came from a male donor with ankylosing spondylitis. The sequenced material came from blood, either unsorted or a sorted T cell fraction (not recorded which). DNA for the CDR3: TGTGCCAGCAGCTTAGCTAGCGGGATTGAGCAGTTCTTC. Encoded protein: CASSLASGIEQFF. Supplemented by reference TRBV7-9 and TRBJ2-1, the full variable domain reads DTGVSQNPRHKITKRGQNVTFRCDPISEHNRLYWYRQTLGQGPEFLTYFQNEAQLEKSRLLSDRFSAERPKGSFSTLEIQRTEQGDSAMYLCASSLASGIEQFFGPGTRLTVL.